These 16 T cell receptor beta chains originate from one sample sequenced in a study of brain T cells in children with intractable seizures. Here immunoSEQ multiplex PCR was the method, and the copy in TCRdb shows in-frame clones only, minus some. The profile shows about 320,000 clones, about 93% of them singletons. Time point noted: blood from clinic visit 5 months post-surgery; TSC patient then seizure free. The material was peripheral blood, obtained around 5 months after surgery. These receptors originate from a boy under three years old with tuberous sclerosis and intractable seizures.

This chain links TRBV19 with TRBJ2-3; TRBD2 matches at 8 bases. Trimming at V came to 0 bases and at J to 1 base, leaving 6 bases not matched to a gene. The CDR3 totals 17 residues. CDR1 LNHDA and CDR2 SQIVND come from the germline V gene (reference sequence). In DNA form, the CDR3 reads TGTGCCAGTAGTATAGATGTAGCGGGGTACCGCACAGATACGCAGTATTTT. This gives the protein CASSIDVAGYRTDTQYF.

This sequence joins TRBV6-1 and TRBJ1-1; no definite D call. Looked up from germline, CDR1 is MNHNS and CDR2 is SASEGT. CDR3 length: 14 amino acids. V was clipped by 2 bases and J by 11 bases, with 18 bases between them. The CDR3 sequence is CASSESLGPVAAFF. The CDR3 DNA sequence: TGTGCCAGCAGTGAAAGTCTGGGTCCGGTAGCGGCTTTCTTT.

The chain is built from TRBV5-4 and TRBJ2-1; 7 bases map to TRBD2. Germline trimming cut 0 bases from V and 1 base from J; bases unmatched to any gene: 4. This CDR3 spans 16 amino acids. In germline, CDR1 is SGHNT, CDR2 YYREEE (reference sequence). In DNA, the CDR3 is TGTGCCAGCAGCTTGGCCTTACTAGCGTCCTACAATGAGCAGTTCTTC. It is translated as CASSLALLASYNEQFF.

This clone was seen just once. This chain joins TRBV7-9 and TRBJ1-2; D not resolved. V lost 4 bases and J lost 6, with 12 bases in between. The CDR3 runs 13 residues. In germline, CDR1 is SEHNR, CDR2 FQNEAQ (reference sequence). The CDR3, as DNA: TGTGCCAGCAGCTCCGTTCTCTGGGATGGCTACACCTTC. It is translated as CASSSVLWDGYTF. Variable domain in full (rest from reference TRBV7-9 and TRBJ1-2): DTGVSQNPRHKITKRGQNVTFRCDPISEHNRLYWYRQTLGQGPEFLTYFQNEAQLEKSRLLSDRFSAERPKGSFSTLEIQRTEQGDSAMYLCASSSVLWDGYTFGSGTRLTVV.

The V gene is TRBV3-1 (or the pseudogene TRBV3-2), the J gene TRBJ1-4; maybe TRBD1 (5 bases). Trimming left V 0 bases short and J 13 bases short, with 12 bases between. CDR1 LGHDT and CDR2 YNNKEL come from the germline V gene (reference sequence). This CDR3 is built from 13 residues. In DNA form, the CDR3 reads TGTGCCAGCAGCCAAGATGGAGGGGAGCGACTGTTTTTT. As protein: CASSQDGGERLFF.

The gene calls are TRBV5-8 and TRBJ2-1; TRBD2 matches at 8 bases. Unmatched junction bases numbered 13, after V lost 4 bases and J lost 10 bases. The CDR3 length is 15 residues. Germline CDR1 and CDR2: SGHTS and YDEGEE. CDR3: CASSLLGTLADEQFF. The DNA for the CDR3 is TGTGCCAGCAGCCTCTTGGGGACACTAGCGGACGAGCAGTTCTTC.

Only one count was recorded for this clone. This chain links TRBV7-6 with TRBJ2-5; 13 bases are shared with TRBD2. The CDR3 is 15 amino acids. In germline, CDR1 is SGHVS, CDR2 FNYEAQ. The V gene end was trimmed by 5 bases and the J gene end by 5 bases; junction bases not matched to a gene: 5. CDR3 nucleotide sequence: TGTGCCAGCAGCATCGGGACTAGCGGGGAGGAGACCCAGTACTTC. This encodes CASSIGTSGEETQYF.

The chain uses TRBV3-1 (or the pseudogene TRBV3-2) and TRBJ2-3; a possible D gene is TRBD2 (6 bases). The CDR3 extends over 16 amino acids. Per the germline V gene, CDR1 is LGHDT and CDR2 is YNNKEL (reference sequence). Trimming shortened V by 5 bases and J by 3 bases, and 18 bases separated the two germline ends. The CDR3 bases are TGTGCCAGCAGCGCTTGGGACTCACGGTCGACAGATACGCAGTATTTT. It translates to CASSAWDSRSTDTQYF.

The chain uses TRBV6-5 and TRBJ2-5; 8 nucleotides match TRBD1. This CDR3 contains 16 residues. Trimming took 1 base from V and 2 from J; bases not matched to a gene: 6. Germline loops: CDR1 MNHEY, CDR2 SVGAGI. The CDR3 sequence is CASSYFHRGRQETQYF. The DNA of the CDR3 is TGTGCCAGCAGTTACTTCCACAGGGGGAGGCAAGAGACCCAGTACTTC.

This chain uses TRBV5-1 with TRBJ2-1; unclear D gene. The germline gives CDR1 SGHRS, CDR2 YFSETQ. Trimming took 7 bases from V and 2 from J, leaving 10 bases between them. There are 13 residues in the CDR3. In DNA, the CDR3 is TGCGCCAGCGCTCAGGATCCCTACAATGAGCAGTTCTTC. It codes for CASAQDPYNEQFF.

The chain joins TRBV5-4 to TRBJ2-2; 8 nucleotides align to TRBD1. Germline V gene lookup returns CDR1 SGHNT and CDR2 YYREEE (reference sequence). V shed 1 base, J shed 5 bases, and the junction held 10 bases outside the gene matches. This CDR3 has 17 amino acids. The CDR3 region has the DNA TGTGCCAGCAGCTTGAAGATGCGACAGGGGAGGACCGGGGAGCTGTTTTTT. Encoded protein: CASSLKMRQGRTGELFF.

The chain joins TRBV9 to TRBJ2-3; D uncertain. This CDR3 has 13 amino acids. Deletions cut 3 bases from V and 3 bases from J, with 8 bases between. Germline assignment: CDR1 SGDLS and CDR2 YYNGEE. The CDR3 DNA reads TGTGCCAGCAGCGCCCGGGCGACAGATACGCAGTATTTT. This gives the protein CASSARATDTQYF.

This clone has a handful of counts. The chain recombines TRBV6-2 or TRBV6-3 with TRBJ1-6; D is unclear. The CDR3 sequence is 14 residues long. Trimming removed 4 bases from V and 9 bases from J, with 13 bases in between. CDR1 and CDR2 (germline): MNHEY, SVGEGT. CDR3 bases: TGTGCCAGCAGTTTGCCTACACGGGTTTCACCCCTCCACTTT. Residues: CASSLPTRVSPLHF.

In its sample, this clone was seen once. The chain recombines TRBV19 with TRBJ1-3, with 7 positions matching TRBD1. Trimming took 7 bases from V and 0 from J; bases not matched to a gene: 3. Germline CDR1 reads LNHDA; CDR2 reads SQIVND (reference sequence). The CDR3 spans 14 residues. DNA for the CDR3: TGTGCCAGTACCCAGGGGGTCTCTGGAAACACCATATATTTT. Its translation: CASTQGVSGNTIYF.

This clone was detected a few times. V is TRBV6-1 and J is TRBJ2-7; a possible D gene is TRBD2 (6 bases). CDR1 is MNHNS and CDR2 is SASEGT in the germline V gene. Trimming cost V 2 bases and J 2 bases, with 16 bases left between them. CDR3 length: 16 residues. The CDR3 DNA is TGTGCCAGCAGTGAATATAGTGCGGGGCTAACCTACGAGCAGTACTTC. Protein: CASSEYSAGLTYEQYF.

This chain links TRBV5-1 with TRBJ2-1; 7 positions match TRBD2. The CDR3 contains 14 residues. CDR1 is SGHRS, CDR2 YFSETQ, per germline. The J segment lost 0 bases and the V segment lost 4 bases, leaving 1 base of the junction unmatched. As DNA, the CDR3 is TGCGCCAGCAGCCTAGCGGACTCCTACAATGAGCAGTTCTTC. Encoded protein: CASSLADSYNEQFF.